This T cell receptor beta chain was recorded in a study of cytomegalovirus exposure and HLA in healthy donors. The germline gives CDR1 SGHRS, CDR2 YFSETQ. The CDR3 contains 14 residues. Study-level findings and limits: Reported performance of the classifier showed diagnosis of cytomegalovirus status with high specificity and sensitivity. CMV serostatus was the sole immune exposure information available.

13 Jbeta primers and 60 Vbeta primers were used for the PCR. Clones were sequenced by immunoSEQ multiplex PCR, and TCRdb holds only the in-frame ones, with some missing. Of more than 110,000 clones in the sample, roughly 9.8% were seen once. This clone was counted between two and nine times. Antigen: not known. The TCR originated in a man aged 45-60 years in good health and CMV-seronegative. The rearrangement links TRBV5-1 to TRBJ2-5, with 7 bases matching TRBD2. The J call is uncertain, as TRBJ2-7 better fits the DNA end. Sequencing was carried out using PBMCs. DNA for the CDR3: TGCGCCAGCAGCTCGGGGGGTTCTCCCTACGAGCAGTACTTC. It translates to CASSSGGSPYEQYF.